This T cell receptor (beta chain) comes out of a study of cytomegalovirus exposure and HLA in healthy donors. General observations from the study: There were some V segments, including TRBV6-2 and TRBV6-3, excluded as indistinguishable.

Only a few counts were recorded for this clone. The antigen remains unidentified. Germline V gene data show CDR1 as SNHLY and CDR2 as FYNNEI. The ends were cut back, 6 bases at V and 0 bases at J, with 8 bases in the middle. The CDR3 consists of 13 residues. It was with 60 Vbeta and 13 Jbeta primers that the PCR ran. TCRdb's copy holds only in-frame clones and misses some; the assay was immunoSEQ multiplex PCR. The table has approximately 130,000 clones, about 64% seen once. The gene calls are TRBV2 and TRBJ1-1, with D tentatively TRBD1 (6 bases). The sample taken for sequencing was PBMCs. The sequence derives from a woman aged 40 to 50 in good health and CMV-seronegative. The CDR3 DNA reads as TGTGCCAGCAGGGACAGAATGAACACTGAAGCTTTCTTT. It specifies CASRDRMNTEAFF. The full variable domain, with the rest looked up from reference TRBV2 and TRBJ1-1, is EPEVTQTPSHQVTQMGQEVILRCVPISNHLYFYWYRQILGQKVEFLVSFYNNEISEKSEIFDDQFSVERPDGSNFTLKIRSTKLEDSAMYFCASRDRMNTEAFFGQGTRLTVV.